This TCR beta chain was captured by sequencing in a study of blood T cells in healthy people across ages. A J-beta primer mix and a sample-barcoded 5' primer were used in a second PCR of roughly 6 to 11 cycles. Individual samples furnished no less than 2.5 million CDR3-containing paired-end reads apiece. TCRdb itself ran the 5' RACE reads through MiXCR, one entry per CDR3 protein. The profile covers hundreds of thousands of distinct CDR3 sequences, with around two fifths appearing a single time and around 30% taken by the ten largest. In its sample, this clonotype was seen a few times. Collection of ten milliliters of peripheral blood was performed for each donor. This CDR3 has 15 amino acids. V dropped 2 bases and J dropped 9; count of bases not matched to a gene: 3. CDR1 and CDR2 (germline): SGHNT, YENEEA.

Sequences were obtained from blood. J is TRBJ2-1 and V is TRBV11-3, with 14 nucleotides matching TRBD2. This clonotype originated in an elderly man in good health. The CDR3 reads CASSLSTSGGGEQFF. The CDR3 DNA sequence: TGTGCCAGCAGCTTATCGACTAGCGGGGGGGGTGAGCAGTTCTTC.